One sample yielded the 15 T cell receptor beta chains listed below, sequenced in a study of T cells in Graves' hyperthyroidism and ophthalmopathy. RNA transcripts yielded amplified TCR beta CDR3 regions. Using the HTBI primer set, a first-round RT-PCR was run on the TCR CDR3. A single record per CDR3 protein comes from TCRdb applying MiXCR to the multiplex PCR reads. The table has about 380,000 distinct CDR3 sequences, about 13% seen once. Sequencing was carried out using blood. The source of these receptors is a man younger than 40 with Graves' hyperthyroidism that later progressed to Graves' ophthalmopathy.

V usage is TRBV20-1 and J usage is TRBJ2-7; TRBD2 matches at 10 bases. The CDR3 is 14 residues long. Germline CDR1 and CDR2: DFQATT and SNEGSKA (reference sequence). After removal of 1 base from V and 2 bases from J, the junction contained 2 bases not matched to a gene. CDR3 nucleotides: TGCAGTGCTAGAGTAAGCGGGGGGGCCTACGAGCAGTACTTC. Amino acid sequence: CSARVSGGAYEQYF.

This clonotype was found many times. V usage is TRBV27 and J usage is TRBJ2-1, with D tentatively TRBD2 (6 bases). There are 17 residues in the CDR3. Per the germline V gene, CDR1 is MNHEY and CDR2 is SMNVEV (reference sequence). V gave up 5 bases and J gave up 1 base, with 18 bases separating them. The CDR3 loop reads CASSPPSGGISYNEQFF. In nucleotides, the CDR3 is TGTGCCAGCAGTCCCCCAAGTGGAGGGATTTCCTACAATGAGCAGTTCTTC.

In this sample, this clonotype turned up many times. V is TRBV6-1 and J is TRBJ1-4; the D gene is possibly TRBD1 (5 bases). Germline loops: CDR1 MNHNS, CDR2 SASEGT. V was cut by 6 bases and J by 7 bases, with 18 bases left in between. This CDR3 has 15 residues. The CDR3 reads CASSVKPGLGEKLFF. DNA for the CDR3: TGTGCCAGCAGCGTCAAACCAGGGTTAGGTGAAAAACTGTTTTTT.

This clonotype was detected many times. The gene calls are TRBV27 and TRBJ2-1; D perhaps matches TRBD1 (5 bases). Germline V lookup: CDR1 MNHEY, CDR2 SMNVEV (reference sequence). V was pared by 4 bases and J by 4 bases, with 14 bases between. CDR3 length: 15 residues. The CDR3 protein is CASSSPPRGYNEQFF. For the CDR3, the DNA is TGTGCCAGCAGTTCGCCCCCTAGGGGTTACAATGAGCAGTTCTTC.

This clonotype was recorded at least ten times. The chain uses TRBV11-1 and TRBJ2-1, with D possibly being TRBD2 (7 bases). There are 16 residues in the CDR3. V lost 7 bases and J 4 bases, leaving 20 bases between the germline ends. Germline assignment: CDR1 SGHAT and CDR2 FQDESV (reference sequence). Here the CDR3 DNA reads TGTGCCAGCAACCCGGGGCGCGGGGGCCCTTACAATGAGCAGTTCTTC. It specifies CASNPGRGGPYNEQFF.

This clonotype was detected ten times or more. The V gene is TRBV20-1, the J gene TRBJ2-5; D not resolved. CDR3 length: 14 amino acids. CDR1 and CDR2 (germline): DFQATT, SNEGSKA (reference sequence). V gave up 3 bases and J gave up 2 bases, with 13 bases separating them. For the CDR3, the DNA is TGCAGTGCTAGCTTGTCTCGTGGGCAAGAGACCCAGTACTTC. This sequence encodes CSASLSRGQETQYF.

This clonotype was counted at least ten times. The rearrangement uses TRBV6-1 and TRBJ1-1, with a tentative D call TRBD1 (5 bases). This CDR3 is built from 18 residues. V was pared by 7 bases and J by 1 base, with 25 bases between. Germline V gene sequence: CDR1 MNHNS, CDR2 SASEGT. The CDR3: CASKPVTVTDSWNTEAFF. CDR3 nucleotide sequence: TGTGCCAGCAAACCTGTGACAGTAACGGATAGTTGGAACACTGAAGCTTTCTTT.

This clonotype was counted at least ten times. The V and J genes are TRBV6-1 and TRBJ1-2; D is uncertain. The CDR3 spans 15 residues. The ends were cut back, 4 bases at V and 3 bases at J, with 15 bases in the middle. CDR1 is MNHNS, CDR2 SASEGT, per germline. DNA of the CDR3: TGTGCCAGCAGTGGGGCGGTTAGGGAGGACTATGGCTACACCTTC. As protein: CASSGAVREDYGYTF.

The sample holds a few counts of this clonotype. This chain links TRBV2 with TRBJ1-6, with D possibly matching TRBD1 (5 bases). Trimming took 6 bases from V and 10 from J, leaving 13 bases between them. Looked up from germline, CDR1 is SNHLY and CDR2 is FYNNEI. CDR3 size: 13 residues. The chain's CDR3 is CASRGGVSSPLHF. As DNA, the CDR3 is TGTGCCAGCAGAGGAGGGGTCAGCTCACCCCTCCACTTT.

The rearrangement uses TRBV19 and TRBJ2-1; 8 bases match TRBD2. Losses at the gene ends were 3 bases for V and 6 bases for J; bases not matched to a gene: 7. In germline, CDR1 is LNHDA, CDR2 SQIVND (reference sequence). The CDR3 totals 15 residues. This CDR3 is CASSIDRGGFNEQFF. CDR3 DNA: TGTGCCAGTAGTATTGACCGGGGGGGCTTCAATGAGCAGTTCTTC.

The table lists this clonotype with many counts. This chain joins TRBV28 and TRBJ2-1; TRBD2 agrees at 9 bases. Germline V gene data show CDR1 as MDHEN and CDR2 as SYDVKM. J lost 7 bases, V lost 5 bases, and 12 bases had no gene match. The length of the CDR3 is 16 residues. CDR3 region: CASSDGGGAVGNEQFF. CDR3 nucleotide sequence: TGTGCCAGCAGTGATGGCGGGGGGGCGGTTGGGAATGAGCAGTTCTTC.

The chain is built from TRBV5-1 and TRBJ2-5; 7 bases agree with TRBD1. The germline gives CDR1 SGHRS, CDR2 YFSETQ. CDR3 length: 15 amino acids. V gave up 5 bases and J gave up 5 bases; unmatched junction bases: 12. DNA of the CDR3: TGCGCCAGCAGTCCCTTTGGGACAGAATTGGAGACCCAGTACTTC. Protein: CASSPFGTELETQYF.

This clonotype was recorded many times. The V and J genes are TRBV3-1 and TRBJ2-1; the D is unclear. Germline CDR1 LGHDT, CDR2 YNNKEL (reference sequence). The CDR3 has 13 amino acids. The ends were cut back, 5 bases at V and 4 bases at J, with 9 bases in the middle. CDR3 sequence (DNA): TGTGCCAGCAGCGGCCGGGCTTACAATGAGCAGTTCTTC. Protein sequence: CASSGRAYNEQFF.

This clonotype was seen many times. The V call is TRBV11-2, the J call TRBJ2-1, with 15 bases lining up with TRBD2. Germline CDR1 and CDR2: SGHAT and FQNNGV. The CDR3 consists of 14 residues. J gave up 10 bases and V 6 bases, and 4 bases lay outside the gene matches. In DNA form, the CDR3 reads TGTGCCAGCAGGGGACTAGCGGGGGGTCCCGAGCAGTTCTTC. This translates into CASRGLAGGPEQFF.

Regarding this clonotype: A much larger clone differs by one base, so this may be a read error. The chain couples TRBV30 to TRBJ1-1; D gene uncertain. CDR3 size: 13 residues. The germline V gene has CDR1 GTSNPN and CDR2 SVGIG (reference sequence). The CDR3 DNA reads as TGTGTCTGGATCATACGGCGGGACACTGAAGCTTTCTTT. Amino acid sequence: CVWIIRRDTEAFF. The full variable domain, its missing parts supplied by reference TRBV30 and TRBJ1-1, is SQTIHQWPATLVQPVGSPLSLECTVEGTSNPNLYWYRQAAGRGLQLLFYSVGIGQISSEVPQNLSASRPQDRQFILSSKKLLLSDSGFYLCVWIIRRDTEAFFGQGTRLTVV.